The 28 T cell receptor beta chains reported below all come from one sample, sequenced in a study of PD-1 blockade in classical Hodgkin lymphoma. Method: immunoSEQ multiplex PCR; TCRdb's copy keeps in-frame clones and lacks some. The sample lists 25,000 to 35,000 clones; 94% were seen once. Time point specified: newly diagnosed, previously untreated cHL patient sample. Material: peripheral blood mononuclear cells (PBMCs). The source of these receptors is a human donor with classical Hodgkin lymphoma.

The V and J genes are TRBV6-5 and TRBJ2-7; unclear D gene. Germline loops: CDR1 MNHEY, CDR2 SVGAGI. The CDR3 totals 14 residues. Trimming removed 1 base at V and 6 bases at J, with 13 bases between. CDR3 DNA: TGTGCCAGCAGTTACTTCCTAGAAGTCCTCGAGCAGTACTTC. Translating it yields CASSYFLEVLEQYF.

This clone has just one count. V and J are TRBV6-1 and TRBJ1-6; the D gene is possibly TRBD1 (5 bases). V lost 6 bases and J 3 bases, leaving 12 bases between the germline ends. CDR1 MNHNS and CDR2 SASEGT come from the germline V gene. There are 15 residues in the CDR3. CDR3 in DNA: TGTGCCAGCAGCAGTCTGGGGGGCTATAATTCACCCCTCCACTTT. This translates into CASSSLGGYNSPLHF.

The V and J genes are TRBV5-6 and TRBJ1-4, with D unresolved. The CDR3 runs to 15 residues. V shed 4 bases and J shed 4 bases, with 14 bases lying between them. Germline CDR1 and CDR2: SGHDT and YYEEEE. The CDR3 region is CASSPAGPGNEKLFF. CDR3 nucleotides: TGTGCCAGCAGCCCTGCCGGTCCGGGTAATGAAAAACTGTTTTTT.

V is TRBV5-1 and J is TRBJ1-4; 7 positions match TRBD1. Trimming took 0 bases from V and 2 from J; bases not matched to a gene: 1. The germline V gene encodes CDR1 SGHRS and CDR2 YFSETQ. The CDR3 runs to 15 residues. CDR3 sequence: CASSLVGGTNEKLFF. As DNA, the CDR3 is TGCGCCAGCAGCTTGGTAGGGGGCACTAATGAAAAACTGTTTTTT. Full variable domain (outside the CDR3, taken from reference TRBV5-1 and TRBJ1-4): KAGVTQTPRYLIKTRGQQVTLSCSPISGHRSVSWYQQTPGQGLQFLFEYFSETQRNKGNFPGRFSGRQFSNSRSEMNVSTLELGDSALYLCASSLVGGTNEKLFFGSGTQLSVL.

The chain uses TRBV19 and TRBJ1-2; 8 bases agree with TRBD1. V lost 1 base to trimming and J lost 7 bases; unmatched junction nucleotides: 5. The CDR3 runs 14 residues. Germline CDR1 reads LNHDA; CDR2 reads SQIVND (reference sequence). This chain's CDR3 is CASSIGRGLGGYTF. The DNA for the CDR3 is TGTGCCAGTAGTATAGGCAGGGGGCTCGGTGGCTACACCTTC. The entire variable domain, with the rest obtained from reference TRBV19 and TRBJ1-2, is as follows: DGGITQSPKYLFRKEGQNVTLSCEQNLNHDAMYWYRQDPGQGLRLIYYSQIVNDFQKGDIAEGYSVSREKKESFPLTVTSAQKNPTAFYLCASSIGRGLGGYTFGSGTRLTVV.

The gene calls are TRBV4-3 and TRBJ1-1; D gene uncertain. V was cut by 0 bases and J by 0 bases, with 5 bases left in between. The CDR3 runs to 14 residues. Germline lookup yields CDR1 LGHNA and CDR2 YSLEER. CDR3 sequence reads: CASSQELVNTEAFF. In nucleotides, the CDR3 is TGCGCCAGCAGCCAAGAACTCGTGAACACTGAAGCTTTCTTT.

J is TRBJ1-1 and V is TRBV6-5, with D perhaps TRBD1 (5 bases). V was pared by 6 bases and J by 0 bases, with 11 bases between. This CDR3 has 14 residues. CDR1 is MNHEY, CDR2 SVGAGI, per germline. The CDR3 bases are TGTGCCAGCAGCCAAAGACAGTTGAACACTGAAGCTTTCTTT. This gives the protein CASSQRQLNTEAFF.

The chain has TRBV5-5 and TRBJ2-7; 13 nucleotides agree with TRBD2. Germline V gives CDR1 SGHKS, CDR2 YYEKEE (reference sequence). V lost 4 bases, J lost 3 bases, and 4 bases stayed unmatched. This CDR3 contains 15 residues. DNA of the CDR3: TGTGCCAGCAGCCTGGGACTAGCGGGATTCTACGAGCAGTACTTC. Translated: CASSLGLAGFYEQYF.

The rearrangement uses TRBV4-2 and TRBJ2-1; 8 bases are shared with TRBD2. Germline V gene data show CDR1 as LGHNA and CDR2 as YNFKEQ. This CDR3 has 15 amino acids. The ends lost 0 bases at V and 8 bases at J; junction bases unmatched: 6. CDR3 DNA: TGTGCCAGCAGCCAAGATAGGACTAGCAGAGATGAGCAGTTCTTC. Amino acid sequence: CASSQDRTSRDEQFF.

V is TRBV28 and J is TRBJ1-1; no definite D call. Germline assignment: CDR1 MDHEN and CDR2 SYDVKM. The CDR3 is 13 residues long. V lost 7 bases to trimming and J lost 7 bases, with 16 bases between them. CDR3 amino acids: CASMRGPKSEAFF. In DNA, the CDR3 is TGTGCCAGCATGAGAGGGCCGAAGAGTGAAGCTTTCTTT. Variable domain in full (rest from reference TRBV28 and TRBJ1-1): DVKVTQSSRYLVKRTGEKVFLECVQDMDHENMFWYRQDPGLGLRLIYFSYDVKMKEKGDIPEGYSVSREKKERFSLILESASTNQTSMYLCASMRGPKSEAFFGQGTRLTVV.

This sequence joins TRBV29-1 and TRBJ2-1; a weak D match, TRBD2 (6 bases). Germline V lookup: CDR1 SQVTM, CDR2 ANQGSEA. Trimming shortened V by 3 bases and J by 9 bases, and 15 bases separated the two germline ends. The CDR3 is 13 residues long. The CDR3 is CSVDIRRRGEQFF. CDR3 in DNA: TGCAGCGTTGATATTAGGAGGCGGGGTGAGCAGTTCTTC.

The J gene is TRBJ1-1, the V gene TRBV2; TRBD1 matches 8 bases. The CDR3 is 13 amino acids. The germline V gene has CDR1 SNHLY and CDR2 FYNNEI. The V segment lost 5 bases and the J segment 3 bases; nucleotides outside the gene matches: 2. The DNA of the CDR3 is TGTGCCAGCAGTACGGACAGGGACACTGAAGCTTTCTTT. Protein: CASSTDRDTEAFF.

This chain joins TRBV5-1 and TRBJ2-2; 13 nucleotides line up with TRBD2. The CDR3 runs to 18 residues. Germline CDR1 SGHRS, CDR2 YFSETQ. Trimming at V came to 4 bases and at J to 1 base, leaving 7 bases not matched to a gene. CDR3: CASSLGLAGALNTGELFF. CDR3 nucleotides: TGCGCCAGCAGCCTCGGACTAGCGGGAGCCCTGAACACCGGGGAGCTGTTTTTT.

CDR3 residues: CASSLLRASGRTYNEQFF. CDR3 DNA sequence: TGTGCCAGTAGTCTTCTCCGGGCTAGCGGGAGGACCTACAATGAGCAGTTCTTC. The J gene is TRBJ2-1, the V gene TRBV19; the match to TRBD2 covers 11 bases. This CDR3 region has 18 residues. Germline V lookup: CDR1 LNHDA, CDR2 SQIVND (reference sequence). Trimming cost V 5 bases and J 2 bases; bases outside gene matches: 11. Combining the CDR3 with reference TRBV19 and TRBJ2-1 gives the whole variable domain DGGITQSPKYLFRKEGQNVTLSCEQNLNHDAMYWYRQDPGQGLRLIYYSQIVNDFQKGDIAEGYSVSREKKESFPLTVTSAQKNPTAFYLCASSLLRASGRTYNEQFFGPGTRLTVL.

The chain is built from TRBV28 and TRBJ1-4; unclear D gene. With 6 bases removed from V and 3 bases from J, the gap between germline ends came to 14 bases. Germline V gene lookup returns CDR1 MDHEN and CDR2 SYDVKM. The CDR3 is made up of 15 amino acids. The CDR3 DNA follows: TGTGCCAGCAGCTGGAGGACGGCGGCTAATGAAAAACTGTTTTTT. Encoded protein: CASSWRTAANEKLFF.

The rearrangement joins TRBV27 to TRBJ1-2; D gene unclear. The CDR3 is made up of 13 amino acids. Per germline, CDR1 MNHEY and CDR2 SMNVEV (reference sequence). The V gene lost 1 base and the J gene lost 5 bases, with 8 bases spanning the gap. The CDR3 loop is CASSLFIGYGYTF. For the CDR3, the DNA is TGTGCCAGCAGTTTATTTATCGGTTATGGCTACACCTTC.

This chain uses TRBV11-2 with TRBJ1-2; no firm D call. The V end was cut by 5 bases, the J end by 1 base, with 11 bases between. This CDR3 spans 14 amino acids. Germline CDR1 SGHAT, CDR2 FQNNGV. The CDR3 sequence: CASSPPNLNYGYTF. CDR3 nucleotides: TGTGCCAGCAGCCCACCCAATCTTAACTATGGCTACACCTTC.

The genes are TRBV10-3 and TRBJ1-5; possible D gene TRBD1, 6 bases. The CDR3 has 13 residues. V dropped 7 bases and J dropped 8 bases, with 15 bases sitting between them. Germline V CDR1 and CDR2: ENHRY, SYGVKD. CDR3 residues: CAITGHTKEPQHF. The CDR3 region has the DNA TGTGCCATCACGGGACATACCAAGGAGCCCCAGCATTTT.

The chain uses TRBV18 and TRBJ1-3, with D possibly being TRBD1 (6 bases). The length of the CDR3 is 18 residues. With 0 bases removed from V and 0 bases from J, the gap between germline ends came to 15 bases. Per the germline V gene, CDR1 is KGHSH and CDR2 is LQKENI. CDR3 protein: CASSPPDRGHLSGNTIYF. CDR3 in DNA: TGTGCCAGCTCACCACCAGACCGGGGACATCTCTCTGGAAACACCATATATTTT.

J is TRBJ1-1 and V is TRBV19; D is undetermined. The V and J ends lost 4 bases and 9 bases respectively, with 12 bases between them. The CDR3 covers 12 residues. CDR1 and CDR2 (germline): LNHDA, SQIVND (reference sequence). CDR3 DNA: TGTGCCAGTAGTAACATACGCGGGAAAGCTTTCTTT. It is translated as CASSNIRGKAFF.

This chain joins TRBV7-2 and TRBJ2-5; D gene ambiguous. From germline, CDR1 is SGHTA and CDR2 FQGNSA. The CDR3 covers 19 residues. Deletions cut 3 bases from V and 4 bases from J, with 27 bases between. This chain's CDR3 is CASSFPTPTTAPLRETQYF. The DNA for the CDR3 is TGTGCCAGCAGCTTCCCGACGCCCACAACCGCGCCATTGAGAGAGACCCAGTACTTC. Combining the CDR3 with reference TRBV7-2 and TRBJ2-5 gives the whole variable domain GAGVSQSPSNKVTEKGKDVELRCDPISGHTALYWYRQSLGQGLEFLIYFQGNSAPDKSGLPSDRFSAERTGGSVSTLTIQRTQQEDSAVYLCASSFPTPTTAPLRETQYFGPGTRLLVL.

This rearrangement joins TRBV30 to TRBJ2-3; D call uncertain. Between the trimmed V and J ends, which lost 2 bases and 0 bases, there was a span of 9 bases. This CDR3 region has 14 residues. Germline V gene lookup returns CDR1 GTSNPN and CDR2 SVGIG (reference sequence). The CDR3 DNA is TGTGCCTGGAGTACCTATCCTAGCACAGATACGCAGTATTTT. Translation gives CAWSTYPSTDTQYF.

This clone was recorded only once. No conserved phenylalanine or tryptophan is present at the end of the CDR3, so a read error is the likely explanation. The limits of the CDR3 on the DNA are not certain, so only TCRdb's listed CDR3 is given. The chain is built from TRBV19 and TRBJ1-4. The CDR3 contains 12 residues when both ends are counted. Per the germline V gene, CDR1 is LNHDA and CDR2 is SQIVND (reference sequence). CDR3 loop: CASSREFPGRRK.

This chain connects TRBV5-1 to TRBJ2-7, with 7 bases matching TRBD2. Germline loops: CDR1 SGHRS, CDR2 YFSETQ. The junction had 9 bases not matched to a gene; V was cut back by 4 bases and J by 2 bases. The CDR3 runs 15 residues. CDR3: CASSGGVHDPYEQYF. CDR3 coding DNA: TGCGCCAGCAGCGGGGGGGTGCACGACCCCTACGAGCAGTACTTC.

J is TRBJ1-1 and V is TRBV5-1, with 8 positions matching TRBD1. CDR3 length: 14 residues. Looked up from germline, CDR1 is SGHRS and CDR2 is YFSETQ. Trimming at V came to 5 bases and at J to 3 bases, leaving 6 bases not matched to a gene. The CDR3 DNA is TGCGCCAGCAGTTCGTTGACAGGGGACACTGAAGCTTTCTTT. Translating it yields CASSSLTGDTEAFF.

This chain links TRBV19 with TRBJ1-4; 9 bases agree with TRBD1. CDR3 length: 16 amino acids. Looked up from germline, CDR1 is LNHDA and CDR2 is SQIVND (reference sequence). The V gene end was trimmed by 4 bases and the J gene end by 6 bases; junction bases not matched to a gene: 9. The CDR3 DNA reads TGTGCCAGTAGTACCAAGGGACAGGGAGGGGATGAAAAACTGTTTTTT. It specifies CASSTKGQGGDEKLFF.

The chain uses TRBV2 and TRBJ1-5; D gene unclear. Trimming stripped 5 bases from V and 5 bases from J, with 16 bases between. The CDR3 contains 15 residues. The V gene's germline CDR1 is SNHLY and CDR2 FYNNEI. CDR3 protein: CASSIGPGRDQPQHF. The CDR3 DNA follows: TGTGCCAGCAGTATAGGGCCGGGTCGGGATCAGCCCCAGCATTTT.

CDR3 bases: TGTGCCAGCAGCGTAGGAGGGGGAGGGGGCACTTTGAACACTGAAGCTTTCTTT. As protein: CASSVGGGGGTLNTEAFF. V gene TRBV9 combines with J gene TRBJ1-1, with TRBD1 matching 7 bases. Losses at the gene ends were 0 bases for V and 0 bases for J; bases not matched to a gene: 11. This CDR3 comprises 18 residues. Germline V lookup: CDR1 SGDLS, CDR2 YYNGEE.